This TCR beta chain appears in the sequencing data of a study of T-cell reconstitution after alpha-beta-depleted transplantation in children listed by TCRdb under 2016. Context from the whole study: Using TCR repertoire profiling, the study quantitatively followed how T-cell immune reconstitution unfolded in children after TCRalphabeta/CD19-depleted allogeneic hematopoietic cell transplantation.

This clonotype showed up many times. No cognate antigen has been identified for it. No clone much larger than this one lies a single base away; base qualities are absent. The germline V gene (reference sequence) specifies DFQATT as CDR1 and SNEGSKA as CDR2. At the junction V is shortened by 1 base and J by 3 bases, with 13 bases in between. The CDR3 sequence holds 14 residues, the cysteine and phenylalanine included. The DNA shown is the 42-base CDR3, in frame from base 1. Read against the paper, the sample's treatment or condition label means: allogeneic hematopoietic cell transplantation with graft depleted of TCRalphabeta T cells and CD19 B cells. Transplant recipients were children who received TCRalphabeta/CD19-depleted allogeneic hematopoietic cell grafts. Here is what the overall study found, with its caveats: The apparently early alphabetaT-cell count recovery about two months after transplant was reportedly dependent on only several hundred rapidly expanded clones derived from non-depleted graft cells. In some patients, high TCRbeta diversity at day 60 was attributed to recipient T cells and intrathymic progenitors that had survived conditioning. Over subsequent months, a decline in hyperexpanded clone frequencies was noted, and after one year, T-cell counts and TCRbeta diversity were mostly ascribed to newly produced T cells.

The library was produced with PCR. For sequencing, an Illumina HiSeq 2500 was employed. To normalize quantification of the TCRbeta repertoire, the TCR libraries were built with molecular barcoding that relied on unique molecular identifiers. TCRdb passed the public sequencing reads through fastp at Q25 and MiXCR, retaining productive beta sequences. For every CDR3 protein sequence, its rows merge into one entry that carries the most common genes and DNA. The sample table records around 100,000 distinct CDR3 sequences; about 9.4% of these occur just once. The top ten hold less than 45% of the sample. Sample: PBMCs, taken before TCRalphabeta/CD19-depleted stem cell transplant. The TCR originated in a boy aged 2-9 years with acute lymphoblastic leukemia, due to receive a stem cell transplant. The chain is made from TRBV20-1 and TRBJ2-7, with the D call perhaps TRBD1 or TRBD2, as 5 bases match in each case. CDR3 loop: CSARVRDLIYEQYF. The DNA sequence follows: TGCAGTGCTAGAGTTCGGGACCTTATCTACGAGCAGTACTTC.